Below are 5 T cell receptor beta chains sequenced from a single sample in a study of shared clonotypes between healthy human individuals. TCRdb keeps only in-frame clones here, not all; method: immunoSEQ multiplex PCR. There are about 380,000 clones in the sample; 95% to 97% occur only once, and approximately 0.32% lies in the top ten. Material for sequencing was memory CD8+ T cells sorted from blood. The subset: CD45RO+ cells pooled with CCR7-negative TemRA cells. The receptors stem from a man younger than 40 in good health.

The chain combines TRBV4-1 with TRBJ2-1; 10 nucleotides align to TRBD2. This CDR3 has 16 amino acids. V gave up 4 bases and J gave up 6 bases; unmatched junction bases: 9. The V gene's germline CDR1 is MGHRA and CDR2 YSYEKL. DNA of the CDR3: TGCGCCAGCAGCCCAGGGACTAGCGCCCTCCTCAATGAGCAGTTCTTC. Translating gives CASSPGTSALLNEQFF.

The rearrangement joins TRBV20-1 to TRBJ1-2; D not resolved. With 6 bases removed from V and 5 bases from J, the gap between germline ends came to 10 bases. This CDR3 contains 11 residues. Germline V lookup: CDR1 DFQATT, CDR2 SNEGSKA (reference sequence). CDR3 DNA sequence: TGCAGTGCAGGGCCGCTATATGGCTACACCTTC. Amino acids: CSAGPLYGYTF.

The chain uses TRBV7-9 and TRBJ2-3; D call uncertain. CDR3 size: 14 residues. V dropped 0 bases and J dropped 4 bases, with 8 bases sitting between them. Germline CDR1 reads SEHNR; CDR2 reads FQNEAQ (reference sequence). In DNA form, the CDR3 reads TGTGCCAGCAGCTTAGCGGGAAGGTCAGATACGCAGTATTTT. Protein sequence: CASSLAGRSDTQYF. Variable domain in full (rest from reference TRBV7-9 and TRBJ2-3): DTGVSQNPRHKITKRGQNVTFRCDPISEHNRLYWYRQTLGQGPEFLTYFQNEAQLEKSRLLSDRFSAERPKGSFSTLEIQRTEQGDSAMYLCASSLAGRSDTQYFGPGTRLTVL.

The chain has TRBV28 and TRBJ1-3, with 9 bases aligning to TRBD1. Germline assignment: CDR1 MDHEN and CDR2 SYDVKM. The trim removed 3 bases at V and 4 bases at J, leaving 4 bases unmatched. The CDR3 extends over 15 amino acids. The CDR3 DNA reads TGTGCCAGCAGTTTTCACAGGGGGCAGGGAAACACCATATATTTT. Its protein is CASSFHRGQGNTIYF.

The rearrangement joins TRBV27 to TRBJ2-3, with D uncertain. There are 16 residues in the CDR3. With 6 bases removed from V and 2 bases from J, the gap between germline ends came to 18 bases. Germline CDR1 MNHEY, CDR2 SMNVEV (reference sequence). CDR3 loop: CASSRSAWGVTDTQYF. DNA for the CDR3: TGTGCCAGCAGCCGATCGGCCTGGGGTGTCACAGATACGCAGTATTTT.